The present entry profiles one T cell receptor beta chain with its context. Germline CDR1 LNHDA, CDR2 SQIVND (reference sequence). The ends were cut back, 0 bases at V and 5 bases at J, with 7 bases in the middle. CDR3 length: 14 residues. This specimen comes from a study of technical replicates of blood from a handful of donors. Repertoires were generated with immunoSEQ multiplex PCR, while TCRdb's copy carries only in-frame clones and drops some. Among tens of thousands of clones listed, 85% to 95% were seen once. The chain recombines TRBV19 with TRBJ2-2; D may be TRBD1 (5 bases). This TCR came from a human donor in good health. Sample: T cells isolated from PBMCs. CDR3 loop: CASSIDAGTGELFF. The CDR3 DNA reads as TGTGCCAGTAGTATAGATGCAGGGACCGGGGAGCTGTTTTTT.